Listed here are 15 T cell receptor beta chains from one sample, sequenced in a study of T cell changes during pregnancy in multiple sclerosis. Here immunoSEQ multiplex PCR was the method, and the copy in TCRdb shows in-frame clones only, minus some. The data hold 40,000 to 55,000 clones, with approximately 90% observed a single time. The specimen was CD4+ T cells from peripheral blood mononuclear cells, collected after pregnancy. These receptors were taken from a female donor with multiple sclerosis, enrolled in a pregnancy study.

The sample holds one count of this clone. V usage is TRBV19 and J usage is TRBJ1-1, with 9 positions matching TRBD1. V trimming: 5 bases; J trimming: 1 base; junction bases outside the gene matches: 11. There are 17 residues in the CDR3. From germline, CDR1 is LNHDA and CDR2 SQIVND (reference sequence). This CDR3 reads CASSADRGEAANTEAFF. The DNA of the CDR3 is TGTGCCAGTAGTGCCGACAGGGGGGAGGCGGCGAACACTGAAGCTTTCTTT. The full variable domain, completed using reference TRBV19 and TRBJ1-1, is DGGITQSPKYLFRKEGQNVTLSCEQNLNHDAMYWYRQDPGQGLRLIYYSQIVNDFQKGDIAEGYSVSREKKESFPLTVTSAQKNPTAFYLCASSADRGEAANTEAFFGQGTRLTVV.

In this sample, this clone turned up once. The chain couples TRBV9 to TRBJ2-7; D possibly corresponds to TRBD2 (5 bases). The ends were cut back, 4 bases at V and 3 bases at J, with 23 bases in the middle. This CDR3 region has 17 residues. The V gene's germline CDR1 is SGDLS and CDR2 YYNGEE. The CDR3 DNA reads TGTGCCAGCAGCATTCGCAATGGAGGTCCGTCGGACTACGAGCAGTACTTC. The encoded protein is CASSIRNGGPSDYEQYF.

The chain recombines TRBV28 with TRBJ1-4; maybe TRBD1 (5 bases). Trimming took off 6 bases at V and 4 bases at J, with 6 bases between the two ends. CDR1 MDHEN and CDR2 SYDVKM come from the germline V gene. CDR3 length: 12 residues. The CDR3 sequence is CASSGGNEKLFF. CDR3 coding DNA: TGTGCCAGCAGCGGGGGTAATGAAAAACTGTTTTTT. The variable domain in full, with the rest retrieved from reference TRBV28 and TRBJ1-4, is DVKVTQSSRYLVKRTGEKVFLECVQDMDHENMFWYRQDPGLGLRLIYFSYDVKMKEKGDIPEGYSVSREKKERFSLILESASTNQTSMYLCASSGGNEKLFFGSGTQLSVL.

The chain is built from TRBV10-3 and TRBJ1-5; 9 bases line up with TRBD1. The CDR3 is 14 residues long. V dropped 5 bases and J dropped 7; count of bases not matched to a gene: 6. CDR1 and CDR2 (germline): ENHRY, SYGVKD. The CDR3 DNA follows: TGTGCCATCAGTCTAGACAGGGGGAAGCAGCCCCAGCATTTT. It specifies CAISLDRGKQPQHF.

CDR3 coding DNA: TGTGCCAGCAGCTTTGGATCGGGACAGGTTTATACCGGGGAGCTGTTTTTT. Its protein product is CASSFGSGQVYTGELFF. V and J are TRBV5-4 and TRBJ2-2; 8 bases match TRBD1. The trim removed 2 bases at V and 5 bases at J, leaving 11 bases unmatched. Germline CDR1 is SGHNT and CDR2 is YYREEE (reference sequence). The CDR3 length is 17 residues.

This clone was seen once. The rearrangement joins TRBV30 to TRBJ1-4; TRBD1 is a possible D gene (5 bases). Per germline, CDR1 GTSNPN and CDR2 SVGIG (reference sequence). The CDR3 consists of 12 residues. V shed 5 bases and J shed 6 bases, with 10 bases lying between them. The CDR3 reads CAWGGSYEKLFF. In nucleotides, the CDR3 is TGTGCCTGGGGGGGGTCATATGAAAAACTGTTTTTT. Based on the CDR3 plus reference TRBV30 and TRBJ1-4, the full variable domain is SQTIHQWPATLVQPVGSPLSLECTVEGTSNPNLYWYRQAAGRGLQLLFYSVGIGQISSEVPQNLSASRPQDRQFILSSKKLLLSDSGFYLCAWGGSYEKLFFGSGTQLSVL.

V and J are TRBV5-8 and TRBJ1-2; the match to TRBD1 covers 10 bases. The ends lost 4 bases at V and 0 bases at J; junction bases unmatched: 3. The CDR3 is 15 residues long. Germline assignment: CDR1 SGHTS and CDR2 YDEGEE. CDR3 sequence (DNA): TGTGCCAGCAGCCCCGGACAGGGGGCTAACTATGGCTACACCTTC. It translates to CASSPGQGANYGYTF. Filled out from reference TRBV5-8 and TRBJ1-2, the complete variable domain reads EAGVTQSPTHLIKTRGQQATLRCSPISGHTSVYWYQQALGLGLQFLLWYDEGEERNRGNFPPRFSGRQFPNYSSELNVNALELEDSALYLCASSPGQGANYGYTFGSGTRLTVV.

This clone was observed a few times. V usage is TRBV6-5 and J usage is TRBJ1-1; possible D gene TRBD1, 6 bases. Germline lookup yields CDR1 MNHEY and CDR2 SVGAGI. The CDR3 loop spans 13 amino acids. Trimming took off 7 bases at V and 8 bases at J, with 17 bases between the two ends. DNA for the CDR3: TGTGCCAGCAAGTCACAGGGCAGGGGAGAAGCTTTCTTT. This gives the protein CASKSQGRGEAFF.

The chain joins TRBV7-9 to TRBJ2-3; D remains ambiguous. Per the germline V gene, CDR1 is SEHNR and CDR2 is FQNEAQ (reference sequence). V was pared by 10 bases and J by 2 bases, with 10 bases between. The CDR3 sequence is 12 residues long. The CDR3 region is CAINSYTDTQYF. CDR3 nucleotides: TGTGCCATTAATTCCTACACAGATACGCAGTATTTT.

The chain employs TRBV5-6 and TRBJ2-1; D possibly corresponds to TRBD1 (6 bases). The CDR3 has 16 residues. Germline lookup yields CDR1 SGHDT and CDR2 YYEEEE. Trimming stripped 1 base from V and 0 bases from J, with 11 bases between. The CDR3 sequence: CASSLSPTGSYNEQFF. The CDR3, as DNA: TGTGCCAGCAGCTTGTCCCCGACAGGCTCCTACAATGAGCAGTTCTTC.

This clone has more than one count but fewer than ten. The CDR3 DNA reads TGTGCCAGCAGCTGGAGGAAGAGAATGAACACTGAAGCTTTCTTT. It encodes CASSWRKRMNTEAFF. The J gene is TRBJ1-1, the V gene TRBV5-6; D ambiguous. The CDR3 has 15 residues. The V end lost 3 bases, the J end lost 0 bases, and 12 bases lay between the germline ends. Germline V lookup: CDR1 SGHDT, CDR2 YYEEEE.

This sequence joins TRBV7-9 and TRBJ1-6; tentative D call: TRBD1 (6 bases). With 6 bases removed from V and 0 bases from J, the gap between germline ends came to 12 bases. The CDR3 extends over 16 amino acids. Per germline, CDR1 SEHNR and CDR2 FQNEAQ (reference sequence). The CDR3 loop reads CASSKGESSYNSPLHF. The CDR3 DNA reads TGTGCCAGCAGTAAGGGGGAGAGCTCCTATAATTCACCCCTCCACTTT.

The chain joins TRBV19 to TRBJ1-5; D uncertain. The length of the CDR3 is 14 residues. The germline V and J ends were trimmed by 4 bases and 0 bases, with 7 bases remaining between them. Germline V gives CDR1 LNHDA, CDR2 SQIVND (reference sequence). The CDR3 DNA reads TGTGCCAGTAGTAGGGGAGATAGCAATCAGCCCCAGCATTTT. The encoded protein is CASSRGDSNQPQHF. The variable domain in full, completed from reference TRBV19 and TRBJ1-5, reads DGGITQSPKYLFRKEGQNVTLSCEQNLNHDAMYWYRQDPGQGLRLIYYSQIVNDFQKGDIAEGYSVSREKKESFPLTVTSAQKNPTAFYLCASSRGDSNQPQHFGDGTRLSIL.

This chain connects TRBV19 to TRBJ1-1, with D tentatively TRBD1 (6 bases). CDR1 and CDR2 from the germline V gene are LNHDA and SQIVND (reference sequence). The CDR3 covers 14 residues. Deletions cut 1 base from V and 1 base from J, with 7 bases between. The CDR3 nucleotides read TGTGCCAGTAGTATAGGGGGGCAGAACACTGAAGCTTTCTTT. Translated: CASSIGGQNTEAFF.

The chain recombines TRBV19 with TRBJ1-5, with 7 bases aligning to TRBD1. CDR3 length equals 14 residues. Trimming took 3 bases from V and 2 from J; bases not matched to a gene: 1. Germline-derived CDR1 and CDR2 are LNHDA and SQIVND (reference sequence). CDR3 sequence reads: CASSITGGNQPQHF. CDR3 nucleotides: TGTGCCAGTAGTATCACAGGGGGCAATCAGCCCCAGCATTTT.